This T cell receptor beta chain was retrieved from a study of OX40 agonist ivuxolimab in advanced cancers. For the study at large: Treatment of patients was with ivuxolimab, an agonistic anti-OX40 (CD134) antibody. Study-wide points: On average, a greater number of expanded clones characterised CD8+ T cells relative to CD4+.

The V gene's germline CDR1 is SGHNT and CDR2 YYREEE (reference sequence). The CDR3 extends over 15 amino acids. Trimming removed 3 bases at V and 2 bases at J, with 15 bases between. The method was immunoSEQ multiplex PCR; TCRdb's version includes in-frame clones alone and lacks a portion of them. The profile shows tens of thousands of clones, roughly 87% of them singletons. With respect to this clone: Its target is unknown.

This TCR derives from an adult with an advanced solid tumor such as melanoma, head and neck, liver or kidney cancer. The chain links TRBV5-4 to TRBJ2-7; D may be TRBD2 (6 bases). This specimen was CD4+ or CD8+ T cells sorted from blood, taken in a trial of the OX40 agonist ivuxolimab. The CDR3 DNA follows: TGTGCCAGCAGCTCCCAAGCCGGGGGTACCTACGAGCAGTACTTC. This sequence encodes CASSSQAGGTYEQYF.